This T cell receptor beta chain was sequenced in a study of PD-L1 blockade in urothelial cancer. Indicated time point: pretreatment peripheral blood. This table comes from immunoSEQ multiplex PCR, and its TCRdb copy is limited to in-frame clones, with some not included. The data show roughly 100,000 clones, with roughly 90% seen just once and about 1% held by the top ten. Germline CDR1 and CDR2: MDHEN and SYDVKM. Trimming removed 7 bases at V and 5 bases at J, with 24 bases between. CDR3 length equals 17 residues. The chain joins TRBV28 to TRBJ1-5, with a possible D match to TRBD1 (6 bases). This receptor was obtained from a woman older than 75 with urothelial cancer. The starting material was PBMCs, obtained around atezolizumab (anti-PD-L1) treatment. The CDR3 sequence is CASTSSWGRGRHQPQHF. The DNA for the CDR3 is TGTGCCAGCACCTCCTCATGGGGCAGGGGCCGCCATCAGCCCCAGCATTTT.